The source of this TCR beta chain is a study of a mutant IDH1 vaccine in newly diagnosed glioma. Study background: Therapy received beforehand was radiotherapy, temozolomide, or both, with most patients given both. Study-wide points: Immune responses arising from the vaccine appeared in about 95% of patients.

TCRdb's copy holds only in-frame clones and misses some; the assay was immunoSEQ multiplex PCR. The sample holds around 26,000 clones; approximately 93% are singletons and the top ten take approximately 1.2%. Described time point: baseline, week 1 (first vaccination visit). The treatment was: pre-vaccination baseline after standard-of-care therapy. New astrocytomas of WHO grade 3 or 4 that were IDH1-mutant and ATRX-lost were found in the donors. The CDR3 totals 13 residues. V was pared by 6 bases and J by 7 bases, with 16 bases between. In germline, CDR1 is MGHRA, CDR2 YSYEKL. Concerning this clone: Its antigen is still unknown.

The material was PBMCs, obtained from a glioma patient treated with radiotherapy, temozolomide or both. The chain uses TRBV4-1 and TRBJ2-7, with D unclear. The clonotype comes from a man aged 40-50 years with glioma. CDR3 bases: TGCGCCAGCAGACCCGTTGGGGTCGGAGAGCAGTACTTC. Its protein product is CASRPVGVGEQYF.